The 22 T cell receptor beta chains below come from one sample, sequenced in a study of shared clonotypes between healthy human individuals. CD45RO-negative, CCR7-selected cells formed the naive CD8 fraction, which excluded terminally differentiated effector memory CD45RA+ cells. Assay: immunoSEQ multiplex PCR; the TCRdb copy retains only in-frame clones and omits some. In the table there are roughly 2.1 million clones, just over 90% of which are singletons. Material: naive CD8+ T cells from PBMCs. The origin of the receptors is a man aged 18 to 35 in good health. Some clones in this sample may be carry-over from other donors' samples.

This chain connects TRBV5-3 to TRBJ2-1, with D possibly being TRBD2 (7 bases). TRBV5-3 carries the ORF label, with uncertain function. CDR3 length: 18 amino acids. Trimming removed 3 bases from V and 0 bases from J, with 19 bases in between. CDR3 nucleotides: TGTGCCAGAAGCTGGGGGCGCCTAGCGGATAACTCCTACAATGAGCAGTTCTTC. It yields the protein CARSWGRLADNSYNEQFF.

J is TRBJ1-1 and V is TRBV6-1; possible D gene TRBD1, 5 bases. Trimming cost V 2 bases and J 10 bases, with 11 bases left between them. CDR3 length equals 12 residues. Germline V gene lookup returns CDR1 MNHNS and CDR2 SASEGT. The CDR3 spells CASSEFRQGAFF. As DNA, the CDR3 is TGTGCCAGCAGTGAATTCAGGCAGGGAGCTTTCTTT.

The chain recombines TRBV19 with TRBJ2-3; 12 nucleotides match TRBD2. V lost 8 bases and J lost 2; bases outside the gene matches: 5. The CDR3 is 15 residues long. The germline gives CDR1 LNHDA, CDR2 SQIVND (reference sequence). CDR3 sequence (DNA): TGTGCCAGTTCCGGGACTAGCGGGTTCACAGATACGCAGTATTTT. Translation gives CASSGTSGFTDTQYF.

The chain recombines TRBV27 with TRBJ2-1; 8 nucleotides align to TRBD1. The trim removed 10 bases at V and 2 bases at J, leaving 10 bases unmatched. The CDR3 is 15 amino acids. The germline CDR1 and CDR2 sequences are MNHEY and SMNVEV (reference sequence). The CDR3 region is CATKEPGGPYNEQFF. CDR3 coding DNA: TGTGCCACCAAAGAACCAGGGGGCCCCTACAATGAGCAGTTCTTC.

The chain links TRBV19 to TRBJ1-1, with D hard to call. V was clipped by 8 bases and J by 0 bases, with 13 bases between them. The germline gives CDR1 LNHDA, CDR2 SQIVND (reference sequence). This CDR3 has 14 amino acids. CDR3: CASRRLGLNTEAFF. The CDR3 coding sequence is TGTGCCAGTCGCCGATTGGGCCTGAACACTGAAGCTTTCTTT.

This CDR3 is CASSLRHGAWATEAFF. CDR3 DNA sequence: TGTGCCAGCAGTTTACGGCACGGAGCCTGGGCCACTGAAGCTTTCTTT. This chain connects TRBV27 to TRBJ1-1; D is ambiguous. Trimming took 2 bases from V and 4 from J, leaving 17 bases between them. This CDR3 comprises 16 residues. The germline CDR1 and CDR2 sequences are MNHEY and SMNVEV (reference sequence).

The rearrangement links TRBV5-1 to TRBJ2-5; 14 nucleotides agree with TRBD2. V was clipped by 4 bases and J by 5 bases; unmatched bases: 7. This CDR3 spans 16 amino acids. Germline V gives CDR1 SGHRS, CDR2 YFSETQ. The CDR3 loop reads CASSPRLAGGGETQYF. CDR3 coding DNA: TGCGCCAGCAGCCCGAGACTAGCGGGAGGGGGTGAGACCCAGTACTTC.

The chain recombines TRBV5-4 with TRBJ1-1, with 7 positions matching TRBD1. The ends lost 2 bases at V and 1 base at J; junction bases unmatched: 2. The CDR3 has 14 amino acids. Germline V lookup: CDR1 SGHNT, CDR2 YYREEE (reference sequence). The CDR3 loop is CASSFYRGNTEAFF. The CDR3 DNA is TGTGCCAGCAGCTTCTACAGGGGGAACACTGAAGCTTTCTTT.

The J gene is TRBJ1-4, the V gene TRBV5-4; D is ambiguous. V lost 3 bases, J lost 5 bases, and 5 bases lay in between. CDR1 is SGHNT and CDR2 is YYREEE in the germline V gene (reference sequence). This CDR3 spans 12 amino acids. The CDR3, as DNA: TGTGCCAGCAGCTCGGGGAATGAAAAACTGTTTTTT. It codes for CASSSGNEKLFF.

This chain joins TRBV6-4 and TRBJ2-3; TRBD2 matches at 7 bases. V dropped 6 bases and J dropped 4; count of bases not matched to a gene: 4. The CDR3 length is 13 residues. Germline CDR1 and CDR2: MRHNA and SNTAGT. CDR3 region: CASRASGADTQYF. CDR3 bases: TGTGCCAGCAGGGCTAGCGGCGCAGATACGCAGTATTTT.

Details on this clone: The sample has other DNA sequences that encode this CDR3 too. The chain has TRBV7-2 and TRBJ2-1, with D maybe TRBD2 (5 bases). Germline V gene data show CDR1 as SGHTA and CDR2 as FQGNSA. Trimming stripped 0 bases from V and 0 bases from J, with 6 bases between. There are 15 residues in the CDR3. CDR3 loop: CASSLAGSSYNEQFF. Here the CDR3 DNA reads TGTGCCAGCAGCTTAGCAGGGAGCTCCTACAATGAGCAGTTCTTC.

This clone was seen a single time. CDR3 coding DNA: TGTGCCAGCGGGGGGCGGGAAAGCACAGATACGCAGTATTTT. It yields the protein CASGGRESTDTQYF. The chain links TRBV6-5 to TRBJ2-3; D tentatively fits TRBD1 or TRBD2 (6 bases each). In germline, CDR1 is MNHEY, CDR2 SVGAGI. This CDR3 region has 14 residues. Trimming removed 8 bases from V and 0 bases from J, with 12 bases in between.

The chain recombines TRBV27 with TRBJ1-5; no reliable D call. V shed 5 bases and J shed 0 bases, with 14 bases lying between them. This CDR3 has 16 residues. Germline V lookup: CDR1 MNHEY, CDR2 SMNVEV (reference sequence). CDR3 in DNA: TGTGCCAGCAGTGAAGTGGGAATCAATAGCAATCAGCCCCAGCATTTT. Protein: CASSEVGINSNQPQHF.

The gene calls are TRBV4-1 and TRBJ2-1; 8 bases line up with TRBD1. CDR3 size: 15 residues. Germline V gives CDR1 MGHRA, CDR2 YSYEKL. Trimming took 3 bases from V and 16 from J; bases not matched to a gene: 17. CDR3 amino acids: CASSHTPFTGTGDFF. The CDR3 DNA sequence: TGCGCCAGCAGCCACACGCCCTTCACCGGGACAGGTGACTTCTTC.

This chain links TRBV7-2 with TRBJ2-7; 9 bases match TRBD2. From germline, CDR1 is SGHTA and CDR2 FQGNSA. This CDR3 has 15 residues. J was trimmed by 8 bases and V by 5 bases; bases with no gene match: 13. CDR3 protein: CASSPGAEREVKQYF. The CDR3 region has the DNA TGTGCCAGCAGCCCCGGGGCTGAGCGGGAGGTTAAGCAGTACTTC.

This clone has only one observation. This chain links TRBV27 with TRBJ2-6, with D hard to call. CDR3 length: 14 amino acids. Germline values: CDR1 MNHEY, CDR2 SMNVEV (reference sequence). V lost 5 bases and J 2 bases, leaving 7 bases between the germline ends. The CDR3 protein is CASSPTPGANVLTF. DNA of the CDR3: TGTGCCAGCAGTCCTACACCTGGGGCCAACGTCCTGACTTTC.

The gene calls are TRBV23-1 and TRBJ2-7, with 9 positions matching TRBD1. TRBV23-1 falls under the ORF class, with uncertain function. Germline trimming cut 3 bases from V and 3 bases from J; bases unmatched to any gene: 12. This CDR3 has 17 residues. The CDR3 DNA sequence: TGCGCCAGCAGTCACGGTCGGGGGGACAGGGCGTGCTACGAGCAGTACTTC. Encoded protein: CASSHGRGDRACYEQYF.

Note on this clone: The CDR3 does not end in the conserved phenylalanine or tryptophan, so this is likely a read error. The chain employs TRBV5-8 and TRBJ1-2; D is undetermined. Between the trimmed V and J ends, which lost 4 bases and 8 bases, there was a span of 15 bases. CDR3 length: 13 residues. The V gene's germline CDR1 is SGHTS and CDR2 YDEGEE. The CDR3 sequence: CASSPRPPRGYTS. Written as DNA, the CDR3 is TGTGCCAGCAGCCCCCGGCCCCCTAGAGGCTACACCTCC.

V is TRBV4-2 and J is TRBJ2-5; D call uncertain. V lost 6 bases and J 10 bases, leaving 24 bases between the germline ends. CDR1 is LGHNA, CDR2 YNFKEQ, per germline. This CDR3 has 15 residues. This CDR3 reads CASRSPLFCVINQYF. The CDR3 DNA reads TGTGCCAGCAGATCTCCCCTCTTCTGTGTGATTAACCAGTACTTC.

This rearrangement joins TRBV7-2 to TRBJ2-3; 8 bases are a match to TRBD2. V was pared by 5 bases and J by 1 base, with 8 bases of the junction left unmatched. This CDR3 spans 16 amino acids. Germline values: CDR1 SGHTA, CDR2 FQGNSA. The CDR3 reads CASSQGNSGGTDTQYF. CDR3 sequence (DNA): TGTGCCAGCAGCCAGGGGAATAGCGGGGGCACAGATACGCAGTATTTT.

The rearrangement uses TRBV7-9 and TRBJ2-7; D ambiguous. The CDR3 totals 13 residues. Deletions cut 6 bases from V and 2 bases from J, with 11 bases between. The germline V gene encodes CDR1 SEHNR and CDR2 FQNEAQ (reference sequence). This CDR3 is CASSPRSAYEQYF. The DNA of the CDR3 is TGTGCCAGCAGTCCCCGGTCGGCCTACGAGCAGTACTTC.

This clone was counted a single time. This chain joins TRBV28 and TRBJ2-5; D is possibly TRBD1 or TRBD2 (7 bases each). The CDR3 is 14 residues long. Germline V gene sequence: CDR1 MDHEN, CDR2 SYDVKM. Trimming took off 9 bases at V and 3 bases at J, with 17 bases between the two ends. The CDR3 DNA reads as TGTGCCAGTTTTTATCAGGGGGGGGAAGAGACCCAGTACTTC. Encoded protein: CASFYQGGEETQYF.